The TCR beta chain described here comes from a study of cytomegalovirus exposure and HLA in healthy donors. Whole-study context: Out of approximately 170 million T cells, an earlier analysis found more than 95 million unique TCR beta sequences in total.

There are a few counts of this clone. The antigen is not known. Germline loops: CDR1 SQVTM, CDR2 ANQGSEA. Trimming left V 8 bases short and J 3 bases short, with 16 bases between. The CDR3 contains 14 residues. The PCR made use of 60 Vbeta and 13 Jbeta primers. The table came from immunoSEQ multiplex PCR; TCRdb's copy has only in-frame clones and leaves some out. This sample has about 140,000 clones, with approximately 8.9% found just once. The study, taken as a whole, reports: Most of the TCR beta V segments (in an earlier analysis) were productive either about 87% or about 30% of the time.

The gene calls are TRBV29-1 and TRBJ2-2, with D possibly TRBD1 on 7 matching bases. Sequenced: PBMCs. The clonotype originates from a woman aged 40 to 55 in good health and CMV-seropositive. The CDR3 region has the DNA TGCAGCTTCAGAGGCAGGGGGGACACCGGGGAGCTGTTTTTT. Its translation: CSFRGRGDTGELFF.